Reported below is one T cell receptor (beta chain). Its specificity is unknown. Stem cell-like memory, regulatory, central memory and naive CD4+ cells were sorted via CD45RO/CCR7/CD25/CD127/CD95/CD27. Every bit of the isolated RNA underwent reverse transcription, so sequencing read expressed TCRB transcripts. Sequencing was performed with immunoSEQ multiplex PCR; in TCRdb, only in-frame clones are kept and a portion is missing. Of over 700,000 clones listed, 15% to 20% are singletons. This record comes from a study of beta chain features in type 1 diabetes. Overall study results and limits: Relative to healthy donors, patients appeared to have naive, central memory and Treg TCRB repertoires that were more similar. PCR, the amplification step, might favor shorter templates, equally in patients and controls.

The CDR3 is made up of 18 amino acids. J was trimmed by 5 bases and V by 5 bases; bases with no gene match: 16. Germline-derived CDR1 and CDR2 are SGHTA and FQGNSA. The sequencing sample was made of naive CD4+ T cells from blood. This TCR came from a woman between 18 and 30 years old in good health. V gene TRBV7-2 combines with J gene TRBJ2-5; 11 nucleotides line up with TRBD2. The CDR3 bases are TGTGCCAGCAGCCAAGCCACCGGGACTAGCGGCCTTGGGGAGACCCAGTACTTC. This gives the protein CASSQATGTSGLGETQYF.